The 8 T cell receptor beta chains listed next were all sequenced from one sample in a study of T cell responses to AZD1222 COVID-19 vaccine. Sequenced by immunoSEQ multiplex PCR; TCRdb stores in-frame clones only, minus some. The sample has around 110,000 clones, roughly 88% seen once. This material consisted of peripheral blood, taken on day 0 of AZD1222 vaccination. These TCRs come from an adult in good health.

This clone was seen a handful of times. The CDR3 DNA follows: TGTGCCAGCAGCTCCCGTGTTAGCTCTGGAAACACCATATATTTT. Its protein product is CASSSRVSSGNTIYF. V usage is TRBV7-2 and J usage is TRBJ1-3; D uncertain. The ends were cut back, 4 bases at V and 0 bases at J, with 10 bases in the middle. Germline CDR1 SGHTA, CDR2 FQGNSA. The CDR3 runs to 15 residues.

The genes are TRBV27 and TRBJ1-4; tentatively, D is TRBD1 (6 bases). Trimming removed 4 bases from V and 4 bases from J, with 16 bases in between. The CDR3 has 16 residues. Germline loops: CDR1 MNHEY, CDR2 SMNVEV (reference sequence). CDR3 nucleotide sequence: TGTGCCAGCAGTTCAAACCGGGACACGAATAATGAAAAACTGTTTTTT. Its protein product is CASSSNRDTNNEKLFF.

This chain links TRBV7-2 with TRBJ1-5; no clear D gene. The CDR3 spans 17 residues. From germline, CDR1 is SGHTA and CDR2 FQGNSA. V gave up 8 bases and J gave up 2 bases, with 22 bases separating them. CDR3 nucleotides: TGTGCCAGCTCGCAGTTTACCGGGAGTGTTGGCAATCAGCCCCAGCATTTT. Translating it yields CASSQFTGSVGNQPQHF.

The V and J genes are TRBV6-4 and TRBJ2-1, with TRBD1 matching 8 bases. The length of the CDR3 is 14 residues. Germline loops: CDR1 MRHNA, CDR2 SNTAGT. Germline trimming cut 3 bases from V and 8 bases from J; bases unmatched to any gene: 6. The CDR3 DNA reads as TGTGCCAGCAGTGAGGACAGGGACGTCGATGAGCAGTTCTTC. Its protein product is CASSEDRDVDEQFF.

A note on this clone: The sample carries other DNA sequences with the same CDR3. The rearrangement joins TRBV7-9 to TRBJ1-2; D perhaps matches TRBD1 (5 bases). CDR1 is SEHNR, CDR2 FQNEAQ, per germline (reference sequence). The CDR3 runs 13 residues. The germline V and J ends were trimmed by 6 bases and 4 bases, with 12 bases remaining between them. CDR3 nucleotides: TGTGCCAGCAGTCTCGACAGCTCCTATGGCTACACCTTC. It specifies CASSLDSSYGYTF.

The J gene is TRBJ2-1, the V gene TRBV18; 8 nucleotides align to TRBD1. The CDR3 covers 15 residues. V gave up 2 bases and J gave up 6 bases; unmatched junction bases: 6. Germline-derived CDR1 and CDR2 are KGHSH and LQKENI. The CDR3: CASSPGQGWGNEQFF. The CDR3 region has the DNA TGTGCCAGCTCACCAGGACAGGGTTGGGGCAATGAGCAGTTCTTC.

The rearrangement joins TRBV20-1 to TRBJ2-5; D uncertain. The CDR3 loop spans 11 amino acids. Looked up from germline, CDR1 is DFQATT and CDR2 is SNEGSKA (reference sequence). The V end lost 3 bases, the J end lost 5 bases, and 7 bases lay between the germline ends. DNA of the CDR3: TGCAGTGCTAGGCCTCGGGAGACCCAGTACTTC. This translates into CSARPRETQYF.

The gene calls are TRBV7-9 and TRBJ2-1; 9 bases map to TRBD2. CDR3 length equals 14 residues. CDR1 is SEHNR and CDR2 is FQNEAQ in the germline V gene (reference sequence). J gave up 10 bases and V 7 bases, and 11 bases lay outside the gene matches. As DNA, the CDR3 is TGTGCCAGCACCTTTAGCGGGAGTACAAGCGAGCAGTTCTTC. It specifies CASTFSGSTSEQFF.